Presented here are 5 T cell receptor beta chains from one specimen sequenced in a study of T cells in tuberculosis. Assay: immunoSEQ multiplex PCR; the TCRdb copy retains only in-frame clones and omits some. The top ten hold 6.2% of the sample, which has 30,000 to 40,000 clones, around 97% seen once. The source material was PBMCs. Every receptor here comes from a donor between 10 and 35 years old with latent tuberculosis or without tuberculosis infection.

V is TRBV9 and J is TRBJ2-1, with TRBD1 identical over 10 bases. Germline V lookup: CDR1 SGDLS, CDR2 YYNGEE. The length of the CDR3 is 14 residues. Trimming at V came to 4 bases and at J to 12 bases, leaving 10 bases not matched to a gene. This chain's CDR3 is CASSLGTGAEMQFF. The CDR3 DNA sequence: TGTGCCAGCAGCTTAGGGACAGGGGCCGAAATGCAGTTCTTC. The full variable domain, completed using reference TRBV9 and TRBJ2-1, is DSGVTQTPKHLITATGQRVTLRCSPRSGDLSVYWYQQSLDQGLQFLIQYYNGEERAKGNILERFSAQQFPDLHSELNLSSLELGDSALYFCASSLGTGAEMQFFGPGTRLTVL.

The V and J genes are TRBV19 and TRBJ2-7; 9 nucleotides line up with TRBD1. Per germline, CDR1 LNHDA and CDR2 SQIVND (reference sequence). The V segment lost 4 bases and the J segment 2 bases; nucleotides outside the gene matches: 6. The CDR3 runs 15 residues. CDR3 in DNA: TGTGCCAGTAGTAATTCGTGGACAGGGGCCTACGAGCAGTACTTC. This encodes CASSNSWTGAYEQYF.

The rearrangement joins TRBV29-1 to TRBJ2-5; 7 nucleotides agree with TRBD2. V trimming: 4 bases; J trimming: 5 bases; junction bases outside the gene matches: 10. Per the germline V gene, CDR1 is SQVTM and CDR2 is ANQGSEA. This CDR3 spans 14 amino acids. CDR3 DNA sequence: TGCAGCGTTGCAAAAGCGGGAAGGAGGGAGACCCAGTACTTC. Encoded protein: CSVAKAGRRETQYF. Full variable domain (rest looked up from reference TRBV29-1 and TRBJ2-5): SAVISQKPSRDICQRGTSLTIQCQVDSQVTMMFWYRQQPGQSLTLIATANQGSEATYESGFVIDKFPISRPNLTFSTLTVSNMSPEDSSIYLCSVAKAGRRETQYFGPGTRLLVL.

The chain carries TRBV27 and TRBJ2-3; TRBD2 is a possible D gene (6 bases). This CDR3 is 16 amino acids long. V shed 9 bases and J shed 0 bases, with 19 bases lying between them. Germline lookup yields CDR1 MNHEY and CDR2 SMNVEV (reference sequence). The CDR3 DNA reads as TGTGCCAGTATGGCTCGGGGACTCCCTAGCACAGATACGCAGTATTTT. Translating it yields CASMARGLPSTDTQYF.

This clone has just a few counts. The V call is TRBV5-1, the J call TRBJ2-5; TRBD1 aligns across 10 bases. The junction had 5 bases not matched to a gene; V was cut back by 1 base and J by 2 bases. The CDR3 length is 16 residues. Per germline, CDR1 SGHRS and CDR2 YFSETQ. The CDR3, as DNA: TGCGCCAGCAGCTTGAGCGGGACAGGGGATCAAGAGACCCAGTACTTC. Translating gives CASSLSGTGDQETQYF. The entire variable domain, with the rest obtained from reference TRBV5-1 and TRBJ2-5, is as follows: KAGVTQTPRYLIKTRGQQVTLSCSPISGHRSVSWYQQTPGQGLQFLFEYFSETQRNKGNFPGRFSGRQFSNSRSEMNVSTLELGDSALYLCASSLSGTGDQETQYFGPGTRLLVL.